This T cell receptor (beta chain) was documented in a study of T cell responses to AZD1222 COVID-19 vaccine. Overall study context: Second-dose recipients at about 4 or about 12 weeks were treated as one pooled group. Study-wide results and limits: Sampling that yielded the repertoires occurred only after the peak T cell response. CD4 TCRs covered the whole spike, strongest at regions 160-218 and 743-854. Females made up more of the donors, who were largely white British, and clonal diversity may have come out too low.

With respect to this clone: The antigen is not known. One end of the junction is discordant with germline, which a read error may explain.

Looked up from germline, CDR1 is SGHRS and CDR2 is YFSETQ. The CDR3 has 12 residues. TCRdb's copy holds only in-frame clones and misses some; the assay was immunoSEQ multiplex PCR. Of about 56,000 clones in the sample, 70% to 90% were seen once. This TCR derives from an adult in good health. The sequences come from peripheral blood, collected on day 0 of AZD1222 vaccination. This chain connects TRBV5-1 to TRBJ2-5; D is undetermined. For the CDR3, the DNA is TGCGCCAGCAGATTGGGCCAAGAGACCCAGTACTTC. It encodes CASRLGQETQYF. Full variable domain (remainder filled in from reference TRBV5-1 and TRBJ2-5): KAGVTQTPRYLIKTRGQQVTLSCSPISGHRSVSWYQQTPGQGLQFLFEYFSETQRNKGNFPGRFSGRQFSNSRSEMNVSTLELGDSALYLCASRLGQETQYFGPGTRLLVL.